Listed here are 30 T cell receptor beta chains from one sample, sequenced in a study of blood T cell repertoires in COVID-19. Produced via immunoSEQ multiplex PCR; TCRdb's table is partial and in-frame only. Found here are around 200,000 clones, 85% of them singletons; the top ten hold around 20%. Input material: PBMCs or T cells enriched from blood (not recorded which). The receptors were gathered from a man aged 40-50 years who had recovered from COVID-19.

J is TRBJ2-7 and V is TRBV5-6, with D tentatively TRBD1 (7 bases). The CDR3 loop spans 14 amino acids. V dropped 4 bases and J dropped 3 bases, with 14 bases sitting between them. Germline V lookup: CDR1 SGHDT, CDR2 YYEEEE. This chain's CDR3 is CASSAGQFLYEQYF. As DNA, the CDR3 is TGTGCCAGCAGCGCGGGACAGTTCCTCTACGAGCAGTACTTC. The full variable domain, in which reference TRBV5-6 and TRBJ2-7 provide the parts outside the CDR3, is DAGVTQSPTHLIKTRGQQVTLRCSPKSGHDTVSWYQQALGQGPQFIFQYYEEEERQRGNFPDRFSGHQFPNYSSELNVNALLLGDSALYLCASSAGQFLYEQYFGPGTRLTVT.

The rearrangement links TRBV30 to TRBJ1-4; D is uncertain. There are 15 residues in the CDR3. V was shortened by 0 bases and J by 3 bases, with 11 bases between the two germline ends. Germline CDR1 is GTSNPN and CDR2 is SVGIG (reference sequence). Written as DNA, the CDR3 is TGTGCCTGGAGTGTCAGTAGGAGGGCTAATGAAAAACTGTTTTTT. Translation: CAWSVSRRANEKLFF.

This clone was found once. CDR3 in amino acids: CSVESRGDYEQYF. CDR3 DNA: TGCAGCGTTGAATCCAGGGGAGACTACGAGCAGTACTTC. The genes are TRBV29-1 and TRBJ2-7, with a tentative D call TRBD1 (6 bases). This CDR3 is 13 amino acids long. The V gene's germline CDR1 is SQVTM and CDR2 ANQGSEA. Trimming removed 2 bases at V and 3 bases at J, with 11 bases between.

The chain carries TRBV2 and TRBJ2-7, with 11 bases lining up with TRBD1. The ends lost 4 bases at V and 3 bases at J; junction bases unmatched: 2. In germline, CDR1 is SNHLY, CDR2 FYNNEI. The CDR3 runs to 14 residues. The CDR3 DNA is TGTGCCAGCAGTGTGGGGACAGGGGGCTACGAGCAGTACTTC. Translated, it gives CASSVGTGGYEQYF.

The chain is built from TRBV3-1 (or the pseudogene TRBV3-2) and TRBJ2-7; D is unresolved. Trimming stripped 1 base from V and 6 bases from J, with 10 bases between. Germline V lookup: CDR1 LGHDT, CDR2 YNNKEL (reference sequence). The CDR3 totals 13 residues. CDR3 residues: CASSQGSGGEQYF. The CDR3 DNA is TGTGCCAGCAGCCAAGGGTCCGGCGGCGAGCAGTACTTC.

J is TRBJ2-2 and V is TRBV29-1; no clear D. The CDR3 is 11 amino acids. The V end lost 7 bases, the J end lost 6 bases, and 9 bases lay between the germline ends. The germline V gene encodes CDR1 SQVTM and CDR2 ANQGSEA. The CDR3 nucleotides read TGCAGCGCCCAGTCTCCCGGGGAGCTGTTTTTT. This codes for CSAQSPGELFF.

The CDR3 sequence is CASSLVTRGLAGDSYEQYF. CDR3 DNA: TGTGCCAGCAGTTTAGTCACGCGGGGACTAGCGGGAGACTCCTACGAGCAGTACTTC. The gene calls are TRBV28 and TRBJ2-7; TRBD2 agrees at 14 bases. This CDR3 is built from 19 residues. Per germline, CDR1 MDHEN and CDR2 SYDVKM. The J segment lost 0 bases and the V segment lost 2 bases, leaving 9 bases of the junction unmatched.

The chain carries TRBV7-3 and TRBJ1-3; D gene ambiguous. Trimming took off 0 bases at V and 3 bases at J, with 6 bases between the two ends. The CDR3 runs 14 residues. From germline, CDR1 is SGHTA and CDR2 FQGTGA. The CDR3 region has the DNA TGTGCCAGCAGCTTAACGGGAGGTGGAAACACCATATATTTT. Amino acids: CASSLTGGGNTIYF.

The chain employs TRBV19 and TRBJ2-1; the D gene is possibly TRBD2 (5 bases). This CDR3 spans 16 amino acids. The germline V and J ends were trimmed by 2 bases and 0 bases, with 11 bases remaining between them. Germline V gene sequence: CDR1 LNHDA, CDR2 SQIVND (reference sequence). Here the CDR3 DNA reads TGTGCCAGTAGTATACGGTCGGGGAGCTCCTACAATGAGCAGTTCTTC. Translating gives CASSIRSGSSYNEQFF. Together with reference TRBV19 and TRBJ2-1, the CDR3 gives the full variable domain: DGGITQSPKYLFRKEGQNVTLSCEQNLNHDAMYWYRQDPGQGLRLIYYSQIVNDFQKGDIAEGYSVSREKKESFPLTVTSAQKNPTAFYLCASSIRSGSSYNEQFFGPGTRLTVL.

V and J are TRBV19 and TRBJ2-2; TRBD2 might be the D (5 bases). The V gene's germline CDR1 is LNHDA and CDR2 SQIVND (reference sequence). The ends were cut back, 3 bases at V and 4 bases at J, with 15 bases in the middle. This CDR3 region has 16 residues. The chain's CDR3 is CASSIGQEVPTGELFF. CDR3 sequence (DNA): TGTGCCAGTAGTATCGGGCAGGAGGTCCCCACCGGGGAGCTGTTTTTT.

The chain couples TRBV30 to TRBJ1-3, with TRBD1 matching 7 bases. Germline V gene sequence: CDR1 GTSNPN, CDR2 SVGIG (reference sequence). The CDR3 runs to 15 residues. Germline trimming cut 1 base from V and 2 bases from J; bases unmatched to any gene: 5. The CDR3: CAWSGPGTAGNTIYF. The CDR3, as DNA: TGTGCCTGGAGTGGACCCGGGACAGCTGGAAACACCATATATTTT.

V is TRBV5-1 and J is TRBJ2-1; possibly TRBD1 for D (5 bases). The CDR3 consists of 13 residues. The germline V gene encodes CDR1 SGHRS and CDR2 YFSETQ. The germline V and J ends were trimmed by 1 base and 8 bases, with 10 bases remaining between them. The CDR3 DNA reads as TGCGCCAGCAGCTTGCCCAGGGCGGATGAGCAGTTCTTC. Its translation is CASSLPRADEQFF.

The CDR3 coding sequence is TGTGCCAGCAGCCTCGGGACAGGGGGGAGGGAGACCCAGTACTTC. Translating it yields CASSLGTGGRETQYF. The gene calls are TRBV28 and TRBJ2-5, with TRBD1 matching over 11 bases. Germline V gene data show CDR1 as MDHEN and CDR2 as SYDVKM. The ends lost 6 bases at V and 5 bases at J; junction bases unmatched: 8. The CDR3 totals 15 residues.

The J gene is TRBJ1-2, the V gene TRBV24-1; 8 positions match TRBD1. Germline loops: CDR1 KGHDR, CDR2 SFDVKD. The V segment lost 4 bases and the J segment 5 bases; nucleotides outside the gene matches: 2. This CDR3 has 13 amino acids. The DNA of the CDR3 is TGTGCCACCAGTGAGGGACAGGAATATGGCTACACCTTC. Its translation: CATSEGQEYGYTF.

The CDR3 DNA is TGTGCCAGCAGCGCAATAGGGGGTCCCCTCAACTACGAGCAGTACTTC. As protein: CASSAIGGPLNYEQYF. The chain joins TRBV2 to TRBJ2-7; D might be TRBD1 (6 bases). The CDR3 runs 16 residues. Trimming cost V 6 bases and J 3 bases, with 21 bases left between them. Germline CDR1 reads SNHLY; CDR2 reads FYNNEI.

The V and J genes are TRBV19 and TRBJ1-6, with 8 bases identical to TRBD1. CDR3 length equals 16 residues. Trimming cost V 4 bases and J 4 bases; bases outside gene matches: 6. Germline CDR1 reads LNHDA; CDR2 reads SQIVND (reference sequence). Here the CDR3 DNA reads TGTGCCAGTAGTAACATTGACAGGGGTTATAATTCACCCCTCCACTTT. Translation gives CASSNIDRGYNSPLHF.

The CDR3 protein is CATSIDRAQPQHF. CDR3 nucleotides: TGTGCCACCAGCATCGACAGGGCTCAGCCCCAGCATTTT. V gene TRBV15 combines with J gene TRBJ1-5; 7 nucleotides agree with TRBD1. Trimming cost V 4 bases and J 6 bases; bases outside gene matches: 3. The germline gives CDR1 LNHNV, CDR2 YYDKDF (reference sequence). CDR3 size: 13 residues.

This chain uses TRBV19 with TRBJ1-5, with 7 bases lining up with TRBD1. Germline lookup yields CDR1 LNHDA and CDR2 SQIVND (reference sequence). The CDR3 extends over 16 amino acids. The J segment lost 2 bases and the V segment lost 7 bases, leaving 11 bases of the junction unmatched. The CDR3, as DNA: TGTGCCAGTACTGCGACAGGGTACTTCGGCAATCAGCCCCAGCATTTT. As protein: CASTATGYFGNQPQHF.

The CDR3 nucleotides read TGTGCCAGCAGTCCTCGGGGAGGAGGATATCAGCCCCAGCATTTT. It specifies CASSPRGGGYQPQHF. The gene calls are TRBV6-5 and TRBJ1-5, with D unclear. CDR3 length equals 15 residues. Trimming shortened V by 5 bases and J by 5 bases, and 16 bases separated the two germline ends. In germline, CDR1 is MNHEY, CDR2 SVGAGI.

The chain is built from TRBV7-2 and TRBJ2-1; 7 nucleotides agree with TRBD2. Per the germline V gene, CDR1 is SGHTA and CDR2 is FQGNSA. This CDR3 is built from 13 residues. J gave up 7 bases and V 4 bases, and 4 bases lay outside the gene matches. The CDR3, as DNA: TGTGCCAGCAGCTCCCGCGGGGGAAATGAGCAGTTCTTC. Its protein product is CASSSRGGNEQFF.

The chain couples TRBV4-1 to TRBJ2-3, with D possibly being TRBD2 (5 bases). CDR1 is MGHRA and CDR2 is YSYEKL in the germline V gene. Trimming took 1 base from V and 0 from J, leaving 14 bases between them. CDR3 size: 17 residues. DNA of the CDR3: TGCGCCAGCAGCCAAGTAAGGGCTGGACTTAGCACAGATACGCAGTATTTT. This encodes CASSQVRAGLSTDTQYF.

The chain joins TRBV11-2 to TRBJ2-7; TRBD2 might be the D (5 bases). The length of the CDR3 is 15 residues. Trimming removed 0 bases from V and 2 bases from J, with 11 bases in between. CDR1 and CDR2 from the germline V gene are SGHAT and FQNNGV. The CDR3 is CASSLDEGVTYEQYF. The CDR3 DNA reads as TGTGCCAGCAGCTTAGATGAGGGCGTAACCTACGAGCAGTACTTC. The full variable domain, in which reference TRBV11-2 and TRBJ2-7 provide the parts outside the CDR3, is EAGVAQSPRYKIIEKRQSVAFWCNPISGHATLYWYQQILGQGPKLLIQFQNNGVVDDSQLPKDRFSAERLKGVDSTLKIQPAKLEDSAVYLCASSLDEGVTYEQYFGPGTRLTVT.

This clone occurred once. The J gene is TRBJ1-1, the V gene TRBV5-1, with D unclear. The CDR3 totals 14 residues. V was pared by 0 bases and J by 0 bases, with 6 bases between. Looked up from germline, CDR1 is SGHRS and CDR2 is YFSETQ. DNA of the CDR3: TGCGCCAGCAGCTTGGACAGAATGAACACTGAAGCTTTCTTT. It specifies CASSLDRMNTEAFF. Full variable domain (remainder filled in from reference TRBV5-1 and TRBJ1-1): KAGVTQTPRYLIKTRGQQVTLSCSPISGHRSVSWYQQTPGQGLQFLFEYFSETQRNKGNFPGRFSGRQFSNSRSEMNVSTLELGDSALYLCASSLDRMNTEAFFGQGTRLTVV.

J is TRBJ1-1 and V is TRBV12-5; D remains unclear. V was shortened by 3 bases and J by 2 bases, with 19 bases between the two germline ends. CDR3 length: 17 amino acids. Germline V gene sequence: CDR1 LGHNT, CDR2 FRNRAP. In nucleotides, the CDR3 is TGTGCTAGTGGTTTCTTCACTCGGGGAGAAAAAAACACTGAAGCTTTCTTT. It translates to CASGFFTRGEKNTEAFF.

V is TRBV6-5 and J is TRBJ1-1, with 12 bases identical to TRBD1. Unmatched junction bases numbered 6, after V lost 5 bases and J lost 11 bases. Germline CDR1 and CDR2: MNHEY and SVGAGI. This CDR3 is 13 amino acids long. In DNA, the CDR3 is TGTGCCAGCAGTCAGGGACAGGGGGCGGAGGCTTTCTTT. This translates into CASSQGQGAEAFF.

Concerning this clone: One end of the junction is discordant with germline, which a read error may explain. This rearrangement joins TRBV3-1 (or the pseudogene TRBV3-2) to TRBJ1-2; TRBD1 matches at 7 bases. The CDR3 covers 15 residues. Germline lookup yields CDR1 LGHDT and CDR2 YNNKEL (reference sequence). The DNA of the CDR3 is TGTGCCAGCAGCCAAGATACGGGTGACAGGGAATTGTTTAGCTTC. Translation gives CASSQDTGDRELFSF.

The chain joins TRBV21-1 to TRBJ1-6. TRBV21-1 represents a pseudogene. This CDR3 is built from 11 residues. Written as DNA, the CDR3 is TGTGCCAGCAGCGAGGGTTCACCCCTCCACTTT. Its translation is CASSEGSPLHF.

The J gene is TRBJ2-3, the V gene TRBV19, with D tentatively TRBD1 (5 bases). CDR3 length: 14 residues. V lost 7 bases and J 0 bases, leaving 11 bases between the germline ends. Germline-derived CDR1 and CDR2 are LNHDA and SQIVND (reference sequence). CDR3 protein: CASKVAGSTDTQYF. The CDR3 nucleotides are TGTGCCAGTAAGGTGGCAGGGAGCACAGATACGCAGTATTTT.

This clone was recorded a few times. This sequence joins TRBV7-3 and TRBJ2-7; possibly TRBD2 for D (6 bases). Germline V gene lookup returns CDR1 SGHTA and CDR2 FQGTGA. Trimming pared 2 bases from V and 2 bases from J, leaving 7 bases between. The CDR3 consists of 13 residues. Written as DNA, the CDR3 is TGTGCCAGCAGCTTAGCGGGAACCTACGAGCAGTACTTC. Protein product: CASSLAGTYEQYF.

The CDR3 sequence: CASSLGQEDTQYF. For the CDR3, the DNA is TGTGCCAGCAGTTTGGGGCAGGAGGATACGCAGTATTTT. The chain employs TRBV12-3 or TRBV12-4 and TRBJ2-3, with D perhaps matching TRBD1 (5 bases). The CDR3 loop spans 13 amino acids. Trimming cost V 3 bases and J 6 bases, with 10 bases left between them.